A single sample gave rise to the 26 T cell receptor beta chains below, sequenced in a study of T cell responses to AZD1222 COVID-19 vaccine. Clones were sequenced by immunoSEQ multiplex PCR, and TCRdb holds only the in-frame ones, with some missing. Of around 120,000 clones listed, 75% to 85% are singletons. Sequenced material: peripheral blood, taken 28 days after the second AZD1222 dose. The receptors shown here come from an adult who received the AZD1222 COVID-19 vaccine.

This chain links TRBV11-2 with TRBJ2-3; 7 bases are a match to TRBD2. The CDR3 covers 14 residues. CDR1 is SGHAT and CDR2 is FQNNGV in the germline V gene. With 5 bases clipped from V and 4 bases from J, the junction kept 6 bases outside the gene matches. In nucleotides, the CDR3 is TGTGCCAGCAGCCTGGGGGGGGTGGCAGATACGCAGTATTTT. Translation: CASSLGGVADTQYF.

CDR3 protein: CASSKPPDWSYGYTF. CDR3 bases: TGTGCCAGCAGCAAACCACCCGACTGGAGCTATGGCTACACCTTC. J is TRBJ1-2 and V is TRBV21-1. TRBV21-1 is described as a pseudogene. The CDR3 loop spans 15 amino acids.

The chain has TRBV5-1 and TRBJ1-5; weak D call: TRBD1 (5 bases). The germline V gene has CDR1 SGHRS and CDR2 YFSETQ. The CDR3 runs 15 residues. Trimming left V 1 base short and J 1 base short, with 9 bases between. The CDR3 region is CASSLFAGSNQPQHF. The CDR3 DNA is TGCGCCAGCAGCTTGTTCGCAGGGAGCAATCAGCCCCAGCATTTT. Full variable domain (remainder filled in from reference TRBV5-1 and TRBJ1-5): KAGVTQTPRYLIKTRGQQVTLSCSPISGHRSVSWYQQTPGQGLQFLFEYFSETQRNKGNFPGRFSGRQFSNSRSEMNVSTLELGDSALYLCASSLFAGSNQPQHFGDGTRLSIL.

The V and J genes are TRBV5-6 and TRBJ1-2; 7 nucleotides agree with TRBD1. This CDR3 comprises 13 residues. V was clipped by 0 bases and J by 7 bases; unmatched bases: 3. Germline CDR1 is SGHDT and CDR2 is YYEEEE. CDR3 amino acids: CASSLGQGGGYTF. In DNA, the CDR3 is TGTGCCAGCAGCTTGGGACAGGGTGGTGGCTACACCTTC.

V gene TRBV9 combines with J gene TRBJ1-3; the match to TRBD1 covers 10 bases. V lost 3 bases to trimming and J lost 2 bases; unmatched junction nucleotides: 5. The CDR3 consists of 16 residues. Looked up from germline, CDR1 is SGDLS and CDR2 is YYNGEE. The CDR3 region has the DNA TGTGCCAGCAGCGCGGGACAGGGGTTAGCTGGAAACACCATATATTTT. This sequence encodes CASSAGQGLAGNTIYF.

This rearrangement joins TRBV9 to TRBJ1-2; no definite D call. This CDR3 has 14 residues. The V end lost 3 bases, the J end lost 4 bases, and 13 bases lay between the germline ends. Germline assignment: CDR1 SGDLS and CDR2 YYNGEE. The CDR3 loop is CASSASQTSYGYTF. CDR3 nucleotides: TGTGCCAGCAGCGCCAGCCAGACAAGCTATGGCTACACCTTC.

There are a few counts of this clone. The chain is built from TRBV7-8 and TRBJ2-7; 7 bases fit TRBD2. V shed 5 bases and J 6 bases; nucleotides not matched to a gene: 4. The CDR3 is 12 residues long. CDR1 and CDR2 from the germline V gene are SGHVS and FQNEAQ. The CDR3 spells CASSRTGGEQYF. The CDR3 nucleotides are TGTGCCAGCAGCCGAACGGGGGGCGAGCAGTACTTC.

Comments on this clone: One junction end does not reproduce the germline sequence, and a read error may be involved. This sequence joins TRBV28 and TRBJ1-5; D possibly corresponds to TRBD1 (5 bases). CDR3 length: 13 residues. The germline gives CDR1 MDHEN, CDR2 SYDVKM. The chain's CDR3 is CAKEGSINQPQHF. DNA for the CDR3: TGTGCCAAGGAGGGGTCAATAAATCAACCCCAGCATTTT.

This chain connects TRBV28 to TRBJ1-6, with TRBD1 matching over 10 bases. Germline V gene sequence: CDR1 MDHEN, CDR2 SYDVKM. The length of the CDR3 is 15 residues. Losses at the gene ends were 5 bases for V and 10 bases for J; bases not matched to a gene: 8. The CDR3 here is CASSNLGQGGSPLHF. DNA for the CDR3: TGTGCCAGCAGTAACCTTGGACAGGGGGGATCACCCCTCCACTTT.

The chain links TRBV9 to TRBJ1-2; TRBD1 might be the D (5 bases). CDR1 SGDLS and CDR2 YYNGEE come from the germline V gene. Trimming took 0 bases from V and 3 from J, leaving 12 bases between them. This CDR3 is built from 15 residues. Written as DNA, the CDR3 is TGTGCCAGCAGCGTAGGGGAACAGGTTTACTATGGCTACACCTTC. Residues: CASSVGEQVYYGYTF.

The genes are TRBV6-2 or TRBV6-3 and TRBJ1-5; tentative D call: TRBD1 (6 bases). The CDR3 length is 14 residues. Trimming took 5 bases from V and 5 from J, leaving 13 bases between them. CDR1 MNHEY and CDR2 SVGEGT come from the germline V gene. In DNA, the CDR3 is TGTGCCAGCAGTGACGCAGGGGCTCATCAGCCCCAGCATTTT. It encodes CASSDAGAHQPQHF.

The chain employs TRBV5-1 and TRBJ2-2; D may correspond to TRBD1 or TRBD2 (5 bases each). CDR3 length equals 17 residues. Germline-derived CDR1 and CDR2 are SGHRS and YFSETQ. V was clipped by 3 bases and J by 5 bases, with 20 bases between them. In DNA form, the CDR3 reads TGCGCCAGCAGCTCCCGACAGACCTCTTGGGAGACCGGGGAGCTGTTTTTT. Amino acid sequence: CASSSRQTSWETGELFF. Drawing the rest from reference TRBV5-1 and TRBJ2-2, the complete variable domain is KAGVTQTPRYLIKTRGQQVTLSCSPISGHRSVSWYQQTPGQGLQFLFEYFSETQRNKGNFPGRFSGRQFSNSRSEMNVSTLELGDSALYLCASSSRQTSWETGELFFGEGSRLTVL.

CDR3 nucleotide sequence: TGTGCCAGCAGTTTGACTAGCGGGGGGCCCTACGAGCAGTACTTC. Amino acids: CASSLTSGGPYEQYF. The rearrangement uses TRBV6-5 and TRBJ2-7; 13 bases match TRBD2. Germline V gene lookup returns CDR1 MNHEY and CDR2 SVGAGI. CDR3 length: 15 residues. With V trimmed by 4 bases and J by 2 bases, 2 bases remained unmatched.

The CDR3 protein is CATSRVNYGYTF. The CDR3 bases are TGTGCCACCTCCAGGGTTAATTATGGCTACACCTTC. The rearrangement joins TRBV28 to TRBJ1-2; D may be TRBD1 (5 bases). The CDR3 runs to 12 residues. Germline lookup yields CDR1 MDHEN and CDR2 SYDVKM. Trimming removed 10 bases at V and 5 bases at J, with 14 bases between.

This sequence joins TRBV5-1 and TRBJ2-1, with D unclear. CDR1 is SGHRS and CDR2 is YFSETQ in the germline V gene. V shed 4 bases and J shed 1 base, with 9 bases lying between them. This CDR3 has 14 amino acids. This CDR3 is CASSRMSSYNEQFF. As DNA, the CDR3 is TGCGCCAGCAGCCGAATGTCTTCCTACAATGAGCAGTTCTTC.

V usage is TRBV5-4 and J usage is TRBJ2-1, with unresolved D. Trimming took off 4 bases at V and 8 bases at J, with 16 bases between the two ends. The CDR3 totals 14 residues. Looked up from germline, CDR1 is SGHNT and CDR2 is YYREEE (reference sequence). CDR3: CASSKVPDADEQFF. The CDR3 nucleotides read TGTGCCAGCAGCAAGGTCCCAGATGCGGATGAGCAGTTCTTC.

Only one count was recorded for this clone. The V call is TRBV10-3, the J call TRBJ1-1, with D hard to call. The CDR3 has 12 amino acids. The germline gives CDR1 ENHRY, CDR2 SYGVKD. V dropped 5 bases and J dropped 0 bases, with 4 bases sitting between them. The CDR3 spells CAISPMNTEAFF. The CDR3 DNA sequence: TGTGCCATCAGTCCCATGAACACTGAAGCTTTCTTT.

The V and J genes are TRBV7-2 and TRBJ1-1; no firm D call. This CDR3 region has 13 residues. With 3 bases removed from V and 1 base from J, the gap between germline ends came to 6 bases. The germline V gene encodes CDR1 SGHTA and CDR2 FQGNSA. The CDR3 bases are TGTGCCAGCAGCTTCGGCAGGAACACTGAAGCTTTCTTT. It codes for CASSFGRNTEAFF. Variable domain in full (rest from reference TRBV7-2 and TRBJ1-1): GAGVSQSPSNKVTEKGKDVELRCDPISGHTALYWYRQSLGQGLEFLIYFQGNSAPDKSGLPSDRFSAERTGGSVSTLTIQRTQQEDSAVYLCASSFGRNTEAFFGQGTRLTVV.

The chain recombines TRBV28 with TRBJ2-5; D uncertain. From germline, CDR1 is MDHEN and CDR2 SYDVKM. V lost 2 bases and J lost 2, with 12 bases in between. The CDR3 runs 15 residues. The CDR3 protein is CASSLVGARQETQYF. The CDR3 coding sequence is TGTGCCAGCAGTTTAGTTGGAGCACGGCAAGAGACCCAGTACTTC.

The chain employs TRBV28 and TRBJ1-6; D is uncertain. The germline V gene encodes CDR1 MDHEN and CDR2 SYDVKM. Trimming stripped 3 bases from V and 6 bases from J, with 3 bases between. This CDR3 has 12 residues. CDR3 sequence (DNA): TGTGCCAGCAGTTTGTTTAATTCACCCCTCCACTTT. Its translation is CASSLFNSPLHF.

The chain is built from TRBV7-9 and TRBJ2-5, with 10 bases aligning to TRBD2. CDR1 and CDR2 (germline): SEHNR, FQNEAQ (reference sequence). The CDR3 covers 17 residues. V shed 4 bases and J 0 bases; nucleotides not matched to a gene: 8. CDR3 in DNA: TGTGCCAGCAGCTCCAGGACTAGCGGAAAGTACCAAGAGACCCAGTACTTC. It encodes CASSSRTSGKYQETQYF. Full variable domain (rest looked up from reference TRBV7-9 and TRBJ2-5): DTGVSQNPRHKITKRGQNVTFRCDPISEHNRLYWYRQTLGQGPEFLTYFQNEAQLEKSRLLSDRFSAERPKGSFSTLEIQRTEQGDSAMYLCASSSRTSGKYQETQYFGPGTRLLVL.

The gene calls are TRBV3-1 (or the pseudogene TRBV3-2) and TRBJ2-1, with D hard to call. V was clipped by 6 bases and J by 12 bases, with 15 bases between them. The CDR3 runs 12 residues. CDR1 and CDR2 from the germline V gene are LGHDT and YNNKEL (reference sequence). CDR3 amino acids: CASSPNTALQFF. Here the CDR3 DNA reads TGTGCCAGCAGTCCAAACACGGCCTTGCAGTTCTTC.

The gene calls are TRBV10-3 and TRBJ1-1; D gene unclear. The CDR3 runs 12 residues. CDR1 is ENHRY and CDR2 is SYGVKD in the germline V gene. V lost 3 bases and J 7 bases, leaving 9 bases between the germline ends. The CDR3 DNA reads as TGTGCCATCAGTGACCGCGACGGTGAAGCTTTCTTT. Amino acid sequence: CAISDRDGEAFF.

V and J are TRBV7-2 and TRBJ1-5; D is undetermined. The CDR3 is 12 amino acids. V was cut by 5 bases and J by 3 bases, with 5 bases left in between. CDR1 is SGHTA and CDR2 is FQGNSA in the germline V gene. The chain's CDR3 is CASSPDNQPQHF. DNA for the CDR3: TGTGCCAGCAGCCCTGACAATCAGCCCCAGCATTTT.

The chain is built from TRBV27 and TRBJ2-7; the match to TRBD2 covers 10 bases. The length of the CDR3 is 14 residues. Germline V gives CDR1 MNHEY, CDR2 SMNVEV (reference sequence). With V trimmed by 4 bases and J by 2 bases, 2 bases remained unmatched. The CDR3 sequence is CASSYTSGAYEQYF. The CDR3 coding sequence is TGTGCCAGCAGTTACACTAGCGGGGCCTACGAGCAGTACTTC.

The chain has TRBV2 and TRBJ1-2; a possible D gene is TRBD1 (5 bases). The CDR3 has 15 residues. Trimming left V 4 bases short and J 5 bases short, with 17 bases between. CDR1 is SNHLY and CDR2 is FYNNEI in the germline V gene. For the CDR3, the DNA is TGTGCCAGCAGTGCAACTCCCCGACAGAAATATGGCTACACCTTC. The encoded protein is CASSATPRQKYGYTF.